This paragraph reports one T cell receptor (beta chain). The data are from a study of blood T cell repertoires in COVID-19. Study in general: Samples taken during acute and convalescent COVID-19 were collected in the United States, Italy and Spain. T cells, B-cell-depleted T cells, or PBMCs supplied cDNA or gDNA.

Profiling relied on immunoSEQ multiplex PCR, and the TCRdb table lists in-frame clones only, not all of them. The table lists some 220,000 clones, 70% to 90% of them singletons, with more than 2% in the top ten. Seattle patients were enrolled while actively infected and followed longitudinally. With 0 bases removed from V and 4 bases from J, the gap between germline ends came to 10 bases. Germline V CDR1 and CDR2: GTSNPN, SVGIG (reference sequence). This CDR3 contains 15 residues. The genes are TRBV30 and TRBJ2-6; D is unresolved. This receptor was taken from a woman in her sixties or seventies with COVID-19, enrolled during active disease. Sequences were obtained from peripheral blood. Here the CDR3 reads CAWSVPGRGANVLTF. The CDR3 DNA sequence: TGTGCCTGGAGTGTACCGGGTAGAGGGGCCAACGTCCTGACTTTC.